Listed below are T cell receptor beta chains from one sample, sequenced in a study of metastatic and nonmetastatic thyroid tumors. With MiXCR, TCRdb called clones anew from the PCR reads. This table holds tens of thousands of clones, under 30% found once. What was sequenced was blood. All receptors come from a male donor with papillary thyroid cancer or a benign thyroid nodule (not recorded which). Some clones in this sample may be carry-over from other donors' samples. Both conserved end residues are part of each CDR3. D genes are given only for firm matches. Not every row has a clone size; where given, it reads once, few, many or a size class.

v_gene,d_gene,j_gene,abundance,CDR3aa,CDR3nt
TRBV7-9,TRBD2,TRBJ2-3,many,CASSLLAGVLDTQYF,TGTGCCAGCAGCCTACTAGCGGGAGTGCTGGATACGCAGTATTTT
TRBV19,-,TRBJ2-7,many,CASKGEYEQYF,TGTGCCAGTAAGGGGGAATACGAGCAGTACTTC
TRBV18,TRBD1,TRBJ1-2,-,CASSPEVGGQSYGYTF,TGTGCCAGCTCCCCCGAGGTGGGGGGACAGAGCTATGGCTACACCTTC
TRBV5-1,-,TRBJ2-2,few,CASSLVDAGIGELFF,TGCGCCAGCAGCTTAGTTGACGCGGGCATTGGGGAGCTGTTTTTT
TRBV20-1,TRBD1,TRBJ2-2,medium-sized,CSTSRDREGGELFF,TGCAGTACCAGCCGGGACAGGGAAGGCGGGGAGCTGTTTTTT
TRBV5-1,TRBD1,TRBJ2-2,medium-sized,CARRQGIWAGELFF,TGCGCCAGGAGACAGGGGATCTGGGCCGGGGAGCTGTTTTTT
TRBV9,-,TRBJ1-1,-,CASSPEQYTEAFF,TGTGCCAGCAGCCCGGAGCAGTACACTGAAGCTTTCTTT
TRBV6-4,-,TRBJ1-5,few,CASSYLHRPQHF,TGTGCCAGCAGTTACTTACATCGGCCCCAGCATTTT
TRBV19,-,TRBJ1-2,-,CASTLPGLGSYGYTF,TGTGCCAGTACCCTCCCGGGGTTGGGATCGTATGGCTACACCTTC
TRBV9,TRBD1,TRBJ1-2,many,CASSGGQGFANYGYTF,TGTGCCAGCAGCGGCGGACAGGGGTTCGCTAACTATGGCTACACCTTC
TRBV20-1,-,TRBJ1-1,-,CSASTLQEMNTEAFF,TGCAGTGCCTCTACTCTACAGGAGATGAACACTGAAGCTTTCTTT
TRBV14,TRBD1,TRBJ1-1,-,CASSHRQGSVNTEAFF,TGTGCCAGCAGCCATAGACAGGGAAGCGTGAACACTGAAGCTTTCTTT
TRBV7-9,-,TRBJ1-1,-,CASSFVRENTEAFF,TGTGCCAGCAGCTTTGTAAGGGAAAACACTGAAGCTTTCTTT
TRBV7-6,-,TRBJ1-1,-,CASSLARGTEAFF,TGTGCCAGCAGCTTAGCGCGGGGAACTGAAGCTTTCTTT
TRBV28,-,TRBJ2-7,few,CASSLSPVSYEQYF,TGTGCCAGCAGTTTATCTCCGGTCTCCTACGAGCAGTACTTC
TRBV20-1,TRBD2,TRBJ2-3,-,CSASGGSGRTTDTQYF,TGCAGTGCTAGCGGAGGTAGCGGGAGGACCACAGATACGCAGTATTTT
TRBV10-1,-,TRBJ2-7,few,CASSEYSYEQYF,TGCGCCAGCAGTGAATACTCCTACGAGCAGTACTTC
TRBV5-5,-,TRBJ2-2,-,CASSRPGGHTGELFF,TGTGCCAGCAGCAGGCCGGGGGGCCACACCGGGGAGCTGTTTTTT
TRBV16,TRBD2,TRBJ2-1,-,CASSPIAGGLYNEQFF,TGTGCCAGTAGTCCTATAGCGGGAGGTCTCTACAATGAGCAGTTCTTC
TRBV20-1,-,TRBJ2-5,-,CSAKRQVQETQYF,TGCAGTGCCAAGAGACAGGTCCAAGAGACCCAGTACTTC
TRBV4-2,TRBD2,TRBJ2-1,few,CASSQDGTSGNIGEQFF,TGTGCCAGCAGCCAAGATGGGACTAGCGGGAATATTGGTGAGCAGTTCTTC
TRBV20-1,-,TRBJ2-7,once,CSASLVVSSYEQYF,TGCAGTGCTAGCTTAGTTGTAAGCTCCTACGAGCAGTACTTC
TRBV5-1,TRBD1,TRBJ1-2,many,CASSSTGGGYTF,TGCGCCAGCAGCTCGACAGGGGGAGGCTACACCTTC
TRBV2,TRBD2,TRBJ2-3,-,CASSEWLAETDTQYF,TGTGCCAGCAGTGAATGGCTAGCGGAGACAGATACGCAGTATTTT
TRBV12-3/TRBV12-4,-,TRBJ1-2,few,CASSPTRQGLWGYTF,TGTGCCAGCAGTCCCACTCGGCAGGGTCTTTGGGGCTACACCTTC
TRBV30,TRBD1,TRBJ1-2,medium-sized,CAWISPGQVVGGYTF,TGTGCCTGGATTAGTCCGGGACAGGTAGTGGGTGGCTACACCTTC
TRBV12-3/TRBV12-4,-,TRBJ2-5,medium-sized,CASSRAGTPQEETQYF,TGTGCCAGCAGCCGGGCGGGGACTCCACAAGAAGAGACCCAGTACTTC
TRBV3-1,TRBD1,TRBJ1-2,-,CASSQDRGQAGYTF,TGTGCCAGCAGCCAAGACAGGGGACAGGCTGGCTACACCTTC
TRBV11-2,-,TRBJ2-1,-,CASSLEASNEQFF,TGTGCCAGCAGCTTAGAAGCTTCCAATGAGCAGTTCTTC
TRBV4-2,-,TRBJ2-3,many,CASSQALRDTDTQYF,TGTGCCAGCAGCCAAGCCTTGCGGGACACAGATACGCAGTATTTT
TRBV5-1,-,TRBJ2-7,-,CASSLWARAGSYEQYF,TGCGCCAGCAGCTTGTGGGCCAGAGCCGGCTCCTACGAGCAGTACTTC
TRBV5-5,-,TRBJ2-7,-,CASSLDVDYEQYF,TGTGCCAGCAGCTTGGATGTGGACTACGAGCAGTACTTC
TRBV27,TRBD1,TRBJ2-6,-,CASTRWDRVKGANFLTF,TGTGCCAGCACCCGGTGGGACAGGGTAAAAGGGGCCAACTTCCTGACTTTC
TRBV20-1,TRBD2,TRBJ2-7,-,CSVREASGTYEQYF,TGCAGTGTCAGAGAGGCTAGCGGGACCTACGAGCAGTACTTC
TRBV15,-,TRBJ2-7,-,CATSREGTVPREQYF,TGTGCCACCAGCAGGGAGGGGACAGTCCCTCGCGAGCAGTACTTC
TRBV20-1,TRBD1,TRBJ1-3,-,CSVPDRVTGNTIYF,TGCAGTGTTCCCGACAGGGTGACCGGAAACACCATATATTTT
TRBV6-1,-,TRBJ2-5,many,CASSLVVQETQYF,TGTGCCAGCAGTTTGGTTGTTCAAGAGACCCAGTACTTC
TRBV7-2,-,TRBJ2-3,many,CASSPSRTDTQYF,TGTGCCAGCAGCCCAAGCAGGACAGATACGCAGTATTTT
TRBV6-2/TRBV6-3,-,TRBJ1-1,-,CASSLMNTEAFF,TGTGCCAGCAGCCTAATGAACACTGAAGCTTTCTTT
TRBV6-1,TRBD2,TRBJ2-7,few,CASSLTSGSSYEQYF,TGTGCCAGCAGTTTGACTAGCGGGAGCTCCTACGAGCAGTACTTC
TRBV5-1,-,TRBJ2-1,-,CASSREFGPHGEQFF,TGCGCCAGCAGCCGGGAGTTCGGTCCACATGGTGAGCAGTTCTTC
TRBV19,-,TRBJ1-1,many,CATRTGNTEAFF,TGTGCCACCCGAACAGGGAACACTGAAGCTTTCTTT
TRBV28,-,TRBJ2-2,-,CASSFFTGYNGELFF,TGTGCCAGCAGTTTCTTTACAGGGTATAACGGGGAGCTGTTTTTT
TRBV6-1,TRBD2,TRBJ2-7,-,CASSASGGKRGQYF,TGTGCCAGCAGTGCCTCCGGGGGGAAACGTGGGCAGTACTTC
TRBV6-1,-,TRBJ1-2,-,CASSGAGKFGYGYTF,TGTGCCAGCAGTGGGGCAGGGAAATTTGGCTATGGCTACACCTTC
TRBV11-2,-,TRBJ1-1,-,CASSLEGGTEAFF,TGTGCCAGCAGCTTAGAAGGGGGGACTGAAGCTTTCTTT
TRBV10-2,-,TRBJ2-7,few,CASRSAAYEQYF,TGCGCCAGCAGGTCGGCCGCCTACGAGCAGTACTTC
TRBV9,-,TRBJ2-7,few,CASSLGGASSYEQYF,TGTGCCAGCAGCCTTGGAGGGGCCAGCTCCTACGAGCAGTACTTC
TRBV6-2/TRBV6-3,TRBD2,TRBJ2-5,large,CASSFREEETQYF,TGTGCCAGCAGTTTCCGGGAGGAAGAGACCCAGTACTTC
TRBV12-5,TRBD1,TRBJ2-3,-,CASDKTGAGTDTQYF,TGTGCTAGTGACAAGACAGGGGCCGGCACAGATACGCAGTATTTT
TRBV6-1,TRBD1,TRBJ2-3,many,CASSEGTGGADTQYF,TGTGCCAGCAGTGAAGGGACAGGGGGCGCAGATACGCAGTATTTT
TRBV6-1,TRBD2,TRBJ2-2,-,CASSSGGDTGELFF,TGTGCCAGCAGTAGCGGGGGGGACACCGGGGAGCTGTTTTTT
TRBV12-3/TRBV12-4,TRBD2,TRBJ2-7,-,CASSLASGSYEQYF,TGTGCCAGCAGTTTGGCTAGCGGGAGCTACGAGCAGTACTTC
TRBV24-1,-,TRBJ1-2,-,CATSDFNRFYGYTF,TGTGCCACCAGTGATTTTAACAGGTTCTATGGCTACACCTTC